These 25 T cell receptor beta chains were sequenced from one sample in a study of shared clonotypes between healthy human individuals (dated by TCRdb to the early 2020s). CD8 naive samples consisted of CD45RO-negative cells that were positively selected for CCR7, yielding a CD45RA+CCR7+ population without TemRA cells. To prepare the library, the immunoSEQ multiplex PCR assay was applied. In TCRdb, the immuneACCESS table is reduced to in-frame sequences with V and J assigned. These tables do not hold every clone; where another copy was compared, an unresolved V gene accounts for under half, and the others remain unexplained. The table for this sample lists around 700,000 clones; approximately 90% of them were counted only once. Nearly 25% of the sample comes from the top ten. The material sequenced was naive CD8+ T cells sorted from blood. This specimen's cell subset or site label, interpreted: CD45RA+CCR7+. The receptors here all came from a man younger than 45 in good health.

CDR3 protein: CASSAHGVENQPQHF. CDR3 DNA: TGTGCCAGCAGTGCCCACGGGGTAGAGAATCAGCCCCAGCATTTT. This rearrangement joins TRBV2 to TRBJ1-5; D not certain. The CDR3 is 15 residues long. V shed 4 bases and J shed 4 bases, with 14 bases lying between them. CDR1 and CDR2 from the germline V gene are SNHLY and FYNNEI.

This clone appeared a single time. The chain employs TRBV13 and TRBJ2-1, with D possibly matching TRBD2 (10 bases). Germline loops: CDR1 PRHDT, CDR2 FYEKMQ (reference sequence). V shed 5 bases and J shed 5 bases, with 19 bases lying between them. The CDR3 covers 16 residues. The CDR3 loop is CASSPLAGQGNNEQFF. The CDR3 DNA reads as TGTGCCAGCAGCCCACTAGCGGGACAGGGAAACAATGAGCAGTTCTTC. The full variable domain, completed using reference TRBV13 and TRBJ2-1, is AAGVIQSPRHLIKEKRETATLKCYPIPRHDTVYWYQQGPGQDPQFLISFYEKMQSDKGSIPDRFSAQQFSDYHSELNMSSLELGDSALYFCASSPLAGQGNNEQFFGPGTRLTVL.

This clone was detected ten times or more. V gene TRBV11-2 combines with J gene TRBJ2-7, with 12 bases that match TRBD2. The CDR3 is 15 residues long. V shed 3 bases and J 7 bases; nucleotides not matched to a gene: 7. The germline V gene encodes CDR1 SGHAT and CDR2 FQNNGV. The CDR3 protein is CASSFRLAGVDEQYF. The CDR3 region has the DNA TGTGCCAGCAGCTTCCGACTAGCGGGAGTAGATGAGCAGTACTTC.

This clone was picked up a small number of times. The chain recombines TRBV27 with TRBJ2-7; D perhaps matches TRBD1 (5 bases). This CDR3 is built from 14 residues. Trimming shortened V by 1 base and J by 5 bases, and 12 bases separated the two germline ends. Germline values: CDR1 MNHEY, CDR2 SMNVEV (reference sequence). Here the CDR3 reads CASSLLWGGDEQYF. The CDR3 DNA is TGTGCCAGCAGTTTATTATGGGGCGGCGACGAGCAGTACTTC.

The rearrangement links TRBV27 to TRBJ2-7, with 15 bases identical to TRBD2. Germline CDR1 reads MNHEY; CDR2 reads SMNVEV (reference sequence). The ends lost 3 bases at V and 3 bases at J; junction bases unmatched: 3. The CDR3 sequence is 16 residues long. This CDR3 reads CASSFGTSGRYYEQYF. DNA for the CDR3: TGTGCCAGCAGTTTTGGGACTAGCGGGAGGTACTACGAGCAGTACTTC.

The V call is TRBV5-1, the J call TRBJ2-1, with D unclear. The CDR3 sequence is 13 residues long. Germline V gives CDR1 SGHRS, CDR2 YFSETQ. Trimming pared 3 bases from V and 14 bases from J, leaving 18 bases between. CDR3 residues: CASSSDLLGVKFF. The CDR3 coding sequence is TGCGCCAGCAGCTCAGACCTCTTAGGAGTAAAGTTCTTC.

CDR3 sequence: CASSWGLLNGNTIYF. CDR3 nucleotide sequence: TGTGCCAGCAGCTGGGGACTGCTAAATGGAAACACCATATATTTT. V usage is TRBV7-9 and J usage is TRBJ1-3, with D maybe TRBD1 (5 bases). CDR3 size: 15 residues. Trimming cost V 4 bases and J 3 bases, with 13 bases left between them. The germline CDR1 and CDR2 sequences are SEHNR and FQNEAQ (reference sequence).

The chain combines TRBV7-9 with TRBJ2-7; D is perhaps TRBD1 (6 bases). V was cut by 6 bases and J by 2 bases, with 23 bases left in between. CDR1 is SEHNR and CDR2 is FQNEAQ in the germline V gene (reference sequence). This CDR3 comprises 17 residues. The CDR3 region has the DNA TGTGCCAGCAGTTCGTCCGTGTACAGGGAAGTGGCCTACGAGCAGTACTTC. Translated: CASSSSVYREVAYEQYF.

The chain employs TRBV10-1 and TRBJ2-1, with 7 bases lining up with TRBD1. CDR3 length equals 13 residues. Trimming at V came to 4 bases and at J to 12 bases, leaving 9 bases not matched to a gene. CDR1 and CDR2 (germline): WNHNN, SYGVQD (reference sequence). Written as DNA, the CDR3 is TGCGCCAGCAGTGTAGACAGGGCCTTTGGGCAGTTCTTC. Encoded protein: CASSVDRAFGQFF.

The chain employs TRBV29-1 and TRBJ2-7, with TRBD2 as a possible D gene (5 bases). This CDR3 spans 14 amino acids. Trimming took 4 bases from V and 1 from J, leaving 14 bases between them. Germline CDR1 is SQVTM and CDR2 is ANQGSEA. The CDR3 reads CSVAGERFSYEQYF. In DNA, the CDR3 is TGCAGCGTTGCCGGGGAGCGGTTTTCCTACGAGCAGTACTTC.

The V call is TRBV5-6, the J call TRBJ2-7, with D uncertain. Trimming removed 4 bases at V and 4 bases at J, with 9 bases between. In germline, CDR1 is SGHDT, CDR2 YYEEEE. The CDR3 contains 12 residues. The CDR3 DNA follows: TGTGCCAGCAGCGCGGATAATTACGAGCAGTACTTC. Translation: CASSADNYEQYF.

The rearrangement joins TRBV7-3 to TRBJ2-3; 7 bases fit TRBD2. With V trimmed by 4 bases and J by 2 bases, 3 bases remained unmatched. Germline V lookup: CDR1 SGHTA, CDR2 FQGTGA. The CDR3 length is 14 residues. This CDR3 reads CASSSSGNTDTQYF. The CDR3 nucleotides read TGTGCCAGCAGCTCCAGCGGGAACACAGATACGCAGTATTTT.

This sequence joins TRBV27 and TRBJ2-2, with TRBD1 matching 8 bases. V gave up 6 bases and J gave up 6 bases; unmatched junction bases: 12. This CDR3 spans 16 amino acids. The germline CDR1 and CDR2 sequences are MNHEY and SMNVEV (reference sequence). The CDR3 spells CASRTGAGYEAGELFF. In DNA, the CDR3 is TGTGCCAGCAGGACAGGGGCGGGATATGAGGCCGGGGAGCTGTTTTTT.

The chain combines TRBV28 with TRBJ1-5; perhaps TRBD1 as D (5 bases). This CDR3 contains 15 residues. Trimming took off 3 bases at V and 3 bases at J, with 12 bases between the two ends. Germline loops: CDR1 MDHEN, CDR2 SYDVKM. The CDR3 sequence: CASSFSTVFNQPQHF. The CDR3, as DNA: TGTGCCAGCAGTTTCTCGACAGTATTCAATCAGCCCCAGCATTTT.

The chain uses TRBV28 and TRBJ2-7, with a weak D call TRBD2 (6 bases). The CDR3 totals 12 residues. The ends were cut back, 6 bases at V and 7 bases at J, with 13 bases in the middle. CDR1 MDHEN and CDR2 SYDVKM come from the germline V gene. CDR3 sequence reads: CASSPGEVEQYF. In DNA form, the CDR3 reads TGTGCCAGCAGCCCGGGGGAGGTTGAGCAGTACTTC.

The chain joins TRBV5-1 to TRBJ2-7; 8 bases fit TRBD2. After removal of 0 bases from V and 2 bases from J, the junction contained 1 base not matched to a gene. CDR1 and CDR2 (germline): SGHRS, YFSETQ. The CDR3 loop spans 14 amino acids. CDR3 DNA: TGCGCCAGCAGCTTGGGGGGACTAGCCTACGAGCAGTACTTC. Encoded protein: CASSLGGLAYEQYF.

The chain has TRBV27 and TRBJ2-1; 9 nucleotides align to TRBD1. There are 15 residues in the CDR3. V dropped 5 bases and J dropped 6; count of bases not matched to a gene: 8. CDR1 and CDR2 (germline): MNHEY, SMNVEV (reference sequence). This CDR3 reads CASSPRDRVANEQFF. CDR3 coding DNA: TGTGCCAGCAGTCCCCGGGACAGGGTTGCCAATGAGCAGTTCTTC.

CDR3 nucleotide sequence: TGTGCCAGCAGTTTAGGACACTCTGGGGCCAACGTCCTGACTTTC. Amino acid sequence: CASSLGHSGANVLTF. V gene TRBV27 combines with J gene TRBJ2-6; the D gene is possibly TRBD1 (5 bases). CDR1 is MNHEY, CDR2 SMNVEV, per germline (reference sequence). V lost 2 bases to trimming and J lost 0 bases, with 5 bases between them. This CDR3 region has 15 residues. The full variable domain, in which reference TRBV27 and TRBJ2-6 provide the parts outside the CDR3, is EAQVTQNPRYLITVTGKKLTVTCSQNMNHEYMSWYRQDPGLGLRQIYYSMNVEVTDKGDVPEGYKVSRKEKRNFPLILESPSPNQTSLYFCASSLGHSGANVLTFGAGSRLTVL.

The rearrangement uses TRBV18 and TRBJ2-7, with D tentatively TRBD1 (7 bases). Germline lookup yields CDR1 KGHSH and CDR2 LQKENI. Trimming pared 4 bases from V and 3 bases from J, leaving 22 bases between. The CDR3 runs 17 residues. CDR3 sequence reads: CASSQPGPRGASYEQYF. CDR3 bases: TGTGCCAGCTCACAACCGGGGCCCAGGGGGGCAAGCTACGAGCAGTACTTC.

Here the CDR3 DNA reads TGTGCCAGCAAGGGGAGATACAATGAGCAGTTCTTC. It codes for CASKGRYNEQFF. This chain joins TRBV28 and TRBJ2-1; either TRBD1 or TRBD2 may supply D (5 bases each). The CDR3 loop spans 12 amino acids. Germline assignment: CDR1 MDHEN and CDR2 SYDVKM. Trimming cost V 7 bases and J 4 bases, with 8 bases left between them.

Worth noting for this clone: The same CDR3 can be traced to other DNA sequences in this sample. The chain couples TRBV6-5 to TRBJ2-1; unclear D gene. The CDR3 contains 12 residues. Germline CDR1 MNHEY, CDR2 SVGAGI. Trimming cost V 0 bases and J 6 bases, with 3 bases left between them. In nucleotides, the CDR3 is TGTGCCAGCAGTTACTCAGGCAATGAGCAGTTCTTC. As protein: CASSYSGNEQFF.

The chain joins TRBV6-6 to TRBJ2-7; D remains ambiguous. V lost 0 bases and J lost 3, with 6 bases in between. Germline values: CDR1 MNHNY, CDR2 SVGAGI (reference sequence). This CDR3 comprises 13 residues. This CDR3 is CASSYSRHYEQYF. CDR3 DNA: TGTGCCAGCAGTTACTCCCGGCACTACGAGCAGTACTTC.

V and J are TRBV29-1 and TRBJ2-7; the match to TRBD1 covers 7 bases. Germline lookup yields CDR1 SQVTM and CDR2 ANQGSEA. J lost 2 bases, V lost 6 bases, and 7 bases had no gene match. The CDR3 has 13 amino acids. The CDR3 reads CSVYRGSPYEQYF. CDR3 DNA: TGCAGCGTGTACAGGGGTAGCCCCTACGAGCAGTACTTC.

This chain connects TRBV9 to TRBJ1-1; tentative D call: TRBD1 (6 bases). The ends were cut back, 3 bases at V and 1 base at J, with 10 bases in the middle. Looked up from germline, CDR1 is SGDLS and CDR2 is YYNGEE. This CDR3 has 14 residues. The CDR3 coding sequence is TGTGCCAGCAGCGCCGGGACAACGAACACTGAAGCTTTCTTT. Translating gives CASSAGTTNTEAFF.

This clone occurred a few times. This chain uses TRBV27 with TRBJ1-5; D perhaps matches TRBD1 (5 bases). Trimming removed 4 bases from V and 3 bases from J, with 10 bases in between. This CDR3 region has 14 residues. CDR1 and CDR2 (germline): MNHEY, SMNVEV (reference sequence). As DNA, the CDR3 is TGTGCCAGCAGTTCGCGACAGCTCAATCAGCCCCAGCATTTT. It translates to CASSSRQLNQPQHF.